The text below deals with one TCR beta chain. The sample's time point: pre-sensitization, week 0. Treatment indicated: therapeutic diphenylcyclopropenone sensitization with weekly scalp DPC. This entry comes from a study of human T cells and chemical hapten exposure. V dropped 5 bases and J dropped 1; count of bases not matched to a gene: 11. The CDR3 has 18 residues. Germline V lookup: CDR1 SGHAT, CDR2 FQDESV (reference sequence). TCRdb re-analysed the RACE reads in MiXCR, keeping a single row per CDR3 protein. The repertoire holds some 300,000 distinct CDR3 sequences, with 5.5% as singletons. The material was whole blood, obtained in connection with sensitization to the hapten diphenylcyclopropenone (DPC). The sequence came from a young woman with alopecia areata. Some clones in this sample may be carry-over from other donors' samples. The chain uses TRBV11-1 and TRBJ2-2, with 9 bases matching TRBD1. For the CDR3, the DNA is TGTGCCAGCAGCCCGGGACAGGGTGTAAGCGGGAACACCGGGGAGCTGTTTTTT. This encodes CASSPGQGVSGNTGELFF.